These T cell receptor beta chains were read from a single sample in a study of response to subunit inactivated influenza vaccine. TCRdb itself ran the RT-PCR reads through MiXCR, one entry per CDR3 protein. The table includes about 500,000 distinct CDR3 sequences, about 17% detected once. The sequences come from CD4+ T cells sorted from PBMCs, collected 23 months after vaccination. The receptor set was obtained from a man between 50 and 75 years old who received an inactivated influenza vaccine. CDR3s include the opening cysteine and the closing phenylalanine or tryptophan. The D gene is left open where the match is weak. The listing skips clone size in some rows; elsewhere it reads once, few, many or a size class.

cdr3_aa cdr3_nt j_call d_call clone_size v_call
CASSLVLDASYEQFF TGTGCCAGCAGCTTAGTGCTAGATGCCTCTTATGAGCAGTTCTTC TRBJ2-1 NA NA TRBV11-2
CASSLRQGSEAFF TGTGCCAGCAGTCTCAGACAGGGGTCTGAAGCTTTCTTT TRBJ1-1 TRBD1 NA TRBV28
CASSYTTGLNSPLHF TGTGCCAGCAGTTACACGACAGGTCTTAATTCACCCCTCCACTTT TRBJ1-6 NA NA TRBV6-5
CASSGHNTDTQYF TGTGCCAGCAGCGGACACAACACAGATACGCAGTATTTT TRBJ2-3 NA few TRBV12-3/TRBV12-4
CASSLRQGVAGGQETQYF TGTGCCAGCAGTTTACGGCAGGGGGTAGCGGGGGGCCAAGAGACCCAGTACTTC TRBJ2-5 TRBD2 once TRBV12-3/TRBV12-4
CASTALAGGFSYEQYF TGTGCCAGCACAGCGCTAGCGGGAGGGTTCTCCTACGAGCAGTACTTC TRBJ2-7 TRBD2 few TRBV10-3
CASSRQGESNQPQHF TGTGCCAGCAGTAGGCAGGGAGAAAGCAATCAGCCCCAGCATTTT TRBJ1-5 NA few TRBV12-3/TRBV12-4
CATSRDSGNSEKLFF TGTGCCACCAGCCGCGACTCTGGGAATTCAGAAAAACTGTTTTTT TRBJ1-4 NA NA TRBV15
CASSFASVRGKQFF TGTGCCAGCAGTTTTGCGAGCGTCCGGGGAAAGCAGTTCTTC TRBJ2-1 NA once TRBV28
CASSYTGTSRSVGELFF TGTGCCAGCAGTTATACCGGGACTAGCAGATCCGTGGGGGAGCTGTTTTTT TRBJ2-2 TRBD2 few TRBV28
CASTTADGYEQYF TGTGCCAGCACGACGGCGGATGGGTACGAGCAGTACTTC TRBJ2-7 NA NA TRBV6-2/TRBV6-3
CSADDPQGGNYGYTF TGCAGCGCCGATGACCCACAGGGTGGGAACTATGGCTACACCTTC TRBJ1-2 NA few TRBV20-1
CASSESYGAGGSGELFF TGCGCCAGCAGTGAGTCCTATGGGGCAGGGGGCTCCGGGGAGCTGTTTTTT TRBJ2-2 TRBD1 NA TRBV10-1
CSAPRQGRYEQYF TGCAGTGCTCCAAGACAGGGCAGGTATGAGCAGTACTTC TRBJ2-7 TRBD1 NA TRBV20-1
CSARELGDTQYF TGCAGTGCTAGAGAACTGGGAGATACGCAGTATTTT TRBJ2-3 NA few TRBV20-1
CAISESRALRTYNEQFF TGTGCCATCAGTGAGTCGAGGGCCTTGCGGACCTACAATGAGCAGTTCTTC TRBJ2-1 NA few TRBV10-3
CASSYFCHEQYF TGTGCCAGCAGTTACTTTTGTCACGAGCAGTACTTC TRBJ2-7 NA NA TRBV6-7
CSASGASSDLGELFF TGCAGTGCTAGTGGGGCCTCCTCGGATCTCGGGGAGCTGTTTTTT TRBJ2-2 NA few TRBV20-1
CASSLGGTTNTGELFF TGTGCCAGCAGCTTAGGCGGAACGACGAACACCGGGGAGCTGTTTTTT TRBJ2-2 NA NA TRBV11-3
CASSILAGGPDTQYF TGTGCCAGCAGTATCTTAGCGGGGGGGCCCGATACGCAGTATTTT TRBJ2-3 TRBD2 few TRBV12-3/TRBV12-4
CATSRPLAAHTQYF TGTGCCACCAGCAGACCACTGGCGGCACATACGCAGTATTTT TRBJ2-3 NA NA TRBV15
CASSQGQFEQYF TGTGCCAGCTCACAAGGACAGTTCGAGCAGTACTTC TRBJ2-7 NA NA TRBV18
CSVKGTSGGSTDTQYF TGCAGTGTCAAAGGGACTAGCGGGGGGTCCACAGATACGCAGTATTTT TRBJ2-3 TRBD2 NA TRBV20-1
CAISGSGRSSYNEQFF TGTGCCATCAGTGGGTCCGGACGGAGCTCCTACAATGAGCAGTTCTTC TRBJ2-1 NA NA TRBV10-3